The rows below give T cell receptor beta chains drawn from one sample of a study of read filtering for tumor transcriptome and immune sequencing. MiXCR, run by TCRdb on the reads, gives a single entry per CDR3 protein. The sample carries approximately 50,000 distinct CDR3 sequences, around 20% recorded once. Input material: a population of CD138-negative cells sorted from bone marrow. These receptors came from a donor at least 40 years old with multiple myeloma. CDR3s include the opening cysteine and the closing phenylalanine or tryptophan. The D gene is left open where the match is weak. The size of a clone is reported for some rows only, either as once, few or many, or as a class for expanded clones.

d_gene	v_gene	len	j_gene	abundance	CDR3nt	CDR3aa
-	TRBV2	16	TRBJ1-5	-	TGTGCCAGCAGTGAAACACAGGCAGGGGAAGGTCAGCCCCAGCATTTT	CASSETQAGEGQPQHF
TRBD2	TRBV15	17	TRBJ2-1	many	TGTGCCACCAGCAGACCCCGACTAGCGGGCCCTGGGAATGAGCAGTTCTTC	CATSRPRLAGPGNEQFF
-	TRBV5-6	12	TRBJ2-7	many	TGTGCCAGCAGCTTCGGGACCTACGAGCAGTACTTC	CASSFGTYEQYF
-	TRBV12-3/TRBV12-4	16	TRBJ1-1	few	TGTGCCAGCAGTCTGCAGGGCGCCTTGATGAACACTGAAGCTTTCTTT	CASSLQGALMNTEAFF
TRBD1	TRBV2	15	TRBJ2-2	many	TGTGCCAGCACAATCACAGGGGCGAACACCGGGGAGCTGTTTTTT	CASTITGANTGELFF
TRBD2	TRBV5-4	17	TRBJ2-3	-	TGTGCCAGCAGCTTCTTTGGGACTAGCGAGTCCACAGATACGCAGTATTTT	CASSFFGTSESTDTQYF
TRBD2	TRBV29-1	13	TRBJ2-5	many	TGCAGCGTTACTAGCGGACCTCAAGAGACCCAGTACTTC	CSVTSGPQETQYF
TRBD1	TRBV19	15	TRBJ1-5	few	TGTGCCACCCTCGGGACAGGGGGCCGGGGACAGCCCCAGCATTTT	CATLGTGGRGQPQHF
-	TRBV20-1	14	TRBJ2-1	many	TGCAGTGCTGGGGAGGGGGTTCCCTACAATGAGCAGTTCTTC	CSAGEGVPYNEQFF
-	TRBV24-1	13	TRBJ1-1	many	TGTGCCACCTCGACCCCGGGGTTCACTGAAGCTTTCTTT	CATSTPGFTEAFF
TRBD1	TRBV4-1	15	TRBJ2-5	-	TGCGCCAGCAGCCAAGATCTGTCAGGGGGAGAGACCCAGTACTTC	CASSQDLSGGETQYF
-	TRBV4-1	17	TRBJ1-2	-	TGCGCCAGCAGCCAAGAACTGGTTGGATTACAGGCAGGTGGCTACACCTTC	CASSQELVGLQAGGYTF
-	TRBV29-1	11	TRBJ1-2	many	TGCAGTGCAGGCGCTAACTATGGCTACACCTTC	CSAGANYGYTF
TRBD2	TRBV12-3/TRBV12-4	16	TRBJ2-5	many	TGTGCCAGCAGTTTACTTACTAGCGGGGCGGAGGAGACCCAGTACTTC	CASSLLTSGAEETQYF
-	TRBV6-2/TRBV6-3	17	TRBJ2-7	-	TGTGCCAGCAGCGTATGGGCTAGCCGGAGGCTAACCTACGAGCAGTACTTC	CASSVWASRRLTYEQYF
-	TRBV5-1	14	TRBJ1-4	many	TGCGCCAGCAGCCGCGGGGGGGCTAATGAAAAACTGTTTTTT	CASSRGGANEKLFF
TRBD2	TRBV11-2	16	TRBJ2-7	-	TGTGCCAGCAGCTTAGATATCCAGCGGGGGCTGTACGAGCAGTACTTC	CASSLDIQRGLYEQYF
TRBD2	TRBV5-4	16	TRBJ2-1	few	TGTGCCAGCAGCCCAATGAGCGGGATCACCTACAATGAGCAGTTCTTC	CASSPMSGITYNEQFF
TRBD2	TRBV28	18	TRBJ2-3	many	TGTGCCAGCAGTCCCAGCAGCGGGGGAAGTTTTAGCACAGATACGCAGTATTTT	CASSPSSGGSFSTDTQYF
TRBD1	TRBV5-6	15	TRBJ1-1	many	TGTGCCAGCAGCCCCAAGGACAGGGGGCGGACTGAAGCTTTCTTT	CASSPKDRGRTEAFF
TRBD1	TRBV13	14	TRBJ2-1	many	TGTGCCAGCAGCTTAACCGACAGGGTAGATGAGCAGTTCTTC	CASSLTDRVDEQFF
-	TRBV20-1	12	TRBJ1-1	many	TGCAGTGCTAGAGTGCAGAACACTGAAGCTTTCTTT	CSARVQNTEAFF
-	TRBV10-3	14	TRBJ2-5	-	TGTGCCATCAAGGACAGTGCTGAGACGGGGACCCAGTACTTC	CAIKDSAETGTQYF
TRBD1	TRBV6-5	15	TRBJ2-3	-	TGTGCCGGCAGCCAATGGGACAGAAACACAGATACGCAGTATTTT	CAGSQWDRNTDTQYF
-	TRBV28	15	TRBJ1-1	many	TGTGCCAGCGGTCCCGGACAGCACATGAACACTGAAGCTTTCTTT	CASGPGQHMNTEAFF
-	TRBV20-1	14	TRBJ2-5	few	TGCAGTGCCCTGGGGGGCTCCGCGGACGAGACCCAGTACTTC	CSALGGSADETQYF
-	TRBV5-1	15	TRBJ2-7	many	TGCGCCAGCAGCGTTGCTCCTGGGGGGGCGGGTGAGCAGTACTTC	CASSVAPGGAGEQYF
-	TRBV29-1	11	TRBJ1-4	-	TGCAGCGTTGCCTTTGGTGAAAAGCTGTTTTTT	CSVAFGEKLFF
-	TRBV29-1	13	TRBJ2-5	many	TGCAGCGTTGAGGAAAACGGACCACAGACCCAGTACTTC	CSVEENGPQTQYF
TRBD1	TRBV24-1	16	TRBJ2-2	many	TGTGCCACCAGTGATCCGGGACAGGGTAACACCGGGGAGCTGTTTTTT	CATSDPGQGNTGELFF
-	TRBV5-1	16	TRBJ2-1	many	TGCGCCAGCAGCTTGGGTCCTGGGGACTTCGACAATGAGCAGTTCTTC	CASSLGPGDFDNEQFF
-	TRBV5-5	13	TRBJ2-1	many	TGTGCCAGCAGCGCCTTACGGGGGCCTGAGCAGTTCTTC	CASSALRGPEQFF
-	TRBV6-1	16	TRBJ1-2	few	TGTGCCAGCAGTGAAGCTTATCAGGGAAACGCCTATGGCTACACCTTC	CASSEAYQGNAYGYTF
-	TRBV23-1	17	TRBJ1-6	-	TGCGCCAGCAGTCAATCGATGGCGGAGGACTCTAATTCACCCCTCCACTTT	CASSQSMAEDSNSPLHF
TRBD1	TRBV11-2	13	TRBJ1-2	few	TGTGCCAGCAGCTTTGGGACAGGCAGTGGCTACACCTTC	CASSFGTGSGYTF
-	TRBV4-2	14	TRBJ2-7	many	TGTGCCAGCAGCCAGGCGGGTGTTATGAACGAGCAGTACTTC	CASSQAGVMNEQYF
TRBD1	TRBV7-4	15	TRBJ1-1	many	TGTGCCAGCAGCTTAGTGACAGGGATGAACACTGAAGCTTTCTTT	CASSLVTGMNTEAFF
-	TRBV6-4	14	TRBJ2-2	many	TGTGCCAGCAGAGGACAGACGAACACCGGGGAGCTGTTTTTT	CASRGQTNTGELFF
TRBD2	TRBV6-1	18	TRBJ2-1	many	TGTGCCAGCAGGAGGACTAGCGGGAGTGCCTCCTTCTACAATGAGCAGTTCTTC	CASRRTSGSASFYNEQFF
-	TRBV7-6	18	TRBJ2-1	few	TGTGCCAGCAGCTTACTCTATCGATTCGGAAGCTCCTACAATGAGCAGTTCTTC	CASSLLYRFGSSYNEQFF